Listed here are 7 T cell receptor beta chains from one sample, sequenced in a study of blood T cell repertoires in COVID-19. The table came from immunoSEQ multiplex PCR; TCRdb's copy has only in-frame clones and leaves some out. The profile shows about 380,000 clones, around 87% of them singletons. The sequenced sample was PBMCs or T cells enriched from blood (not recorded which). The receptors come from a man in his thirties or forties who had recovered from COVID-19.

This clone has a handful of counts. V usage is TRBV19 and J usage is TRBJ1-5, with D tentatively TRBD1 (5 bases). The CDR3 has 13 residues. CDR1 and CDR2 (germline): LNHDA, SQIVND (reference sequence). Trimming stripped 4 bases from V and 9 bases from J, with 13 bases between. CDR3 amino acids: CASSTVGARPQHF. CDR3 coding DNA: TGTGCCAGTAGTACCGTTGGGGCCCGGCCCCAGCATTTT.

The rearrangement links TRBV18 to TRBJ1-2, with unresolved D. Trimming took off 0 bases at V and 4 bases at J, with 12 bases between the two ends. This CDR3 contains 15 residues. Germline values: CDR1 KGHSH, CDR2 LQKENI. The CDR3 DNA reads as TGTGCCAGCTCACCACCGAGCCTGGGCAGCTATGGCTACACCTTC. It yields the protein CASSPPSLGSYGYTF.

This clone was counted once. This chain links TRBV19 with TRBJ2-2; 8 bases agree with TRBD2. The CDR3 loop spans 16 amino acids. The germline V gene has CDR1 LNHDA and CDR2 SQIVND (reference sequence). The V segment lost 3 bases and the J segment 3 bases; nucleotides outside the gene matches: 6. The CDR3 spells CASSIRGGADTGELFF. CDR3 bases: TGTGCCAGTAGTATCCGGGGGGGCGCGGACACCGGGGAGCTGTTTTTT.

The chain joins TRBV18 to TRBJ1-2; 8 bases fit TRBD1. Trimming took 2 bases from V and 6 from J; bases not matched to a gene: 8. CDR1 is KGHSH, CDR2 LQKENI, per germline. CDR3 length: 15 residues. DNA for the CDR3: TGTGCCAGCTCACCAGTGACAGGGGTCATTGATGGCTACACCTTC. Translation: CASSPVTGVIDGYTF. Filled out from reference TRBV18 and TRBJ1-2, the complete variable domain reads NAGVMQNPRHLVRRRGQEARLRCSPMKGHSHVYWYRQLPEEGLKFMVYLQKENIIDESGMPKERFSAEFPKEGPSILRIQQVVRGDSAAYFCASSPVTGVIDGYTFGSGTRLTVV.

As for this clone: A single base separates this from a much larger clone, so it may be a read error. The CDR3 protein is CASSFDRNYGYTF. In nucleotides, the CDR3 is TGTGCCAGCAGTTTTGACAGGAACTATGGCTACACCTTC. V and J are TRBV12-3 or TRBV12-4 and TRBJ1-2; the D gene is possibly TRBD1 (6 bases). Trimming took 3 bases from V and 2 from J, leaving 7 bases between them. The CDR3 length is 13 residues.

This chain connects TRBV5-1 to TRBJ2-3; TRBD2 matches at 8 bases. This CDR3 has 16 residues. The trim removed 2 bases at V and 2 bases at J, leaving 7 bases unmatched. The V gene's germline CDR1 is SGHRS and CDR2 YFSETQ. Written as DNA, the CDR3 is TGCGCCAGCAGCTTCCTGGGTAGCGGGGTCACAGATACGCAGTATTTT. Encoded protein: CASSFLGSGVTDTQYF.

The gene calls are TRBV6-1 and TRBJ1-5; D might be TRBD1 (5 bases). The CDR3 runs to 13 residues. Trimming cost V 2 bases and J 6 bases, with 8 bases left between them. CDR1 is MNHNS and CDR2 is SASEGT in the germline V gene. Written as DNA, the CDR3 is TGTGCCAGCAGTGAACAGGGAGGTCAGCCCCAGCATTTT. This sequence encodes CASSEQGGQPQHF.